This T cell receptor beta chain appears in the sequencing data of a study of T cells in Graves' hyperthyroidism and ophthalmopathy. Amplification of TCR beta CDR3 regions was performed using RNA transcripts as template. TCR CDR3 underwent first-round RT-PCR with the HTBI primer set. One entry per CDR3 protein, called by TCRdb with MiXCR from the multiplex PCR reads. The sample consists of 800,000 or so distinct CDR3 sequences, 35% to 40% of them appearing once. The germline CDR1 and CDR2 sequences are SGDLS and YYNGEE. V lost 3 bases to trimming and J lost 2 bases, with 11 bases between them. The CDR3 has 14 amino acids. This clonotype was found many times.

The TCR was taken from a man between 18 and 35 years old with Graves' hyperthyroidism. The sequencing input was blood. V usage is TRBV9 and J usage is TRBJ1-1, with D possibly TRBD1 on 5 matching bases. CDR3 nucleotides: TGTGCCAGCAGCGCTCGGGACGGAAACACTGAAGCTTTCTTT. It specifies CASSARDGNTEAFF.